These 22 T cell receptor beta chains were sequenced from one sample in a study of blood T cell repertoires in COVID-19. The method was immunoSEQ multiplex PCR; TCRdb's version includes in-frame clones alone and lacks a portion of them. The sample has about 73,000 clones, 80% to 85% seen once; the top ten hold roughly 2.5%. The sequenced material came from peripheral blood. These receptors originate from a man of 80 years or more with active or convalescent COVID-19.

The chain joins TRBV7-2 to TRBJ2-1; 7 bases are a match to TRBD1. Germline CDR1 is SGHTA and CDR2 is FQGNSA. The J segment lost 9 bases and the V segment lost 3 bases, leaving 8 bases of the junction unmatched. The CDR3 contains 14 residues. This CDR3 is CASSLTGRSSEQFF. Here the CDR3 DNA reads TGTGCCAGCAGCTTGACAGGGCGAAGCAGTGAGCAGTTCTTC.

V and J are TRBV30 and TRBJ2-7, with 12 bases matching TRBD1. V lost 3 bases and J lost 2; bases outside the gene matches: 5. The germline V gene has CDR1 GTSNPN and CDR2 SVGIG (reference sequence). The CDR3 loop spans 15 amino acids. The CDR3 DNA reads TGTGCCTGGAGCGGGACAGGGGGCTCCCCCTACGAGCAGTACTTC. Amino acids: CAWSGTGGSPYEQYF.

V gene TRBV7-8 combines with J gene TRBJ1-5; tentatively, D is TRBD1 (6 bases). V was shortened by 5 bases and J by 2 bases, with 13 bases between the two germline ends. The CDR3 length is 15 residues. Germline lookup yields CDR1 SGHVS and CDR2 FQNEAQ. DNA of the CDR3: TGTGCCAGCAGCGAAAACTGGGGGCGCAATCAGCCCCAGCATTTT. This translates into CASSENWGRNQPQHF.

The chain links TRBV29-1 to TRBJ1-1; D ambiguous. Germline values: CDR1 SQVTM, CDR2 ANQGSEA. The V end lost 6 bases, the J end lost 4 bases, and 6 bases lay between the germline ends. The CDR3 runs to 10 residues. This CDR3 reads CSVGVTEAFF. As DNA, the CDR3 is TGCAGCGTCGGTGTCACTGAAGCTTTCTTT.

The chain links TRBV29-1 to TRBJ2-7; possibly TRBD1 for D (6 bases). This CDR3 has 13 residues. Trimming pared 5 bases from V and 4 bases from J, leaving 15 bases between. Germline CDR1 is SQVTM and CDR2 is ANQGSEA. For the CDR3, the DNA is TGCAGCGTTCGAGGGGGACAAACTTACGAGCAGTACTTC. Translated: CSVRGGQTYEQYF.

This clone came up once. The V and J genes are TRBV28 and TRBJ2-7; TRBD1 aligns across 7 bases. J was trimmed by 6 bases and V by 5 bases; bases with no gene match: 13. The V gene's germline CDR1 is MDHEN and CDR2 SYDVKM. There are 15 residues in the CDR3. CDR3 DNA: TGTGCCAGCAGTCTAGGAACAGGGGTGGTGGTCGAGCAGTACTTC. It specifies CASSLGTGVVVEQYF.

This chain connects TRBV12-3 or TRBV12-4 to TRBJ1-6, with 7 bases that match TRBD1. This CDR3 region has 13 residues. The trim removed 5 bases at V and 7 bases at J, leaving 2 bases unmatched. CDR3 bases: TGTGCCAGCAGTGGGGGACAGAATTCACCCCTCCACTTT. Protein: CASSGGQNSPLHF.

The chain joins TRBV7-8 to TRBJ1-3; possible D gene TRBD1, 5 bases. Germline V gene data show CDR1 as SGHVS and CDR2 as FQNEAQ. Trimming stripped 5 bases from V and 0 bases from J, with 11 bases between. The CDR3 sequence is 15 residues long. The CDR3 protein is CASSPTGFSGNTIYF. The CDR3 region has the DNA TGTGCCAGCAGCCCAACAGGTTTCTCTGGAAACACCATATATTTT.

CDR3 residues: CASSNGGYEQYF. The CDR3 nucleotides read TGTGCCAGCAGCAACGGTGGCTACGAGCAGTACTTC. The genes are TRBV7-2 and TRBJ2-7, with unresolved D. Germline V gives CDR1 SGHTA, CDR2 FQGNSA. The V gene lost 5 bases and the J gene lost 3 bases, with 8 bases spanning the gap. This CDR3 has 12 amino acids.

The rearrangement uses TRBV4-3 and TRBJ2-2, with TRBD2 matching 7 bases. Trimming removed 0 bases from V and 6 bases from J; junction bases left unmatched: 13. This CDR3 is 18 amino acids long. The V gene's germline CDR1 is LGHNA and CDR2 YSLEER. Here the CDR3 reads CASSQEYPRSSGAGELFF. The CDR3 DNA follows: TGCGCCAGCAGCCAAGAATACCCCCGGTCTAGCGGAGCCGGGGAGCTGTTTTTT.

The chain joins TRBV14 to TRBJ2-7; TRBD2 agrees at 7 bases. This CDR3 region has 15 residues. V was pared by 1 base and J by 9 bases, with 12 bases of the junction left unmatched. Germline CDR1 is SGHDN and CDR2 is FVKESK. The chain's CDR3 is CASSQAPGGRLGQYF. In DNA form, the CDR3 reads TGTGCCAGCAGCCAAGCCCCGGGGGGTAGATTGGGGCAGTACTTC.

The chain is built from TRBV11-3 and TRBJ1-4, with D perhaps matching TRBD1 (5 bases). V dropped 0 bases and J dropped 1 base, with 15 bases sitting between them. This CDR3 is 18 amino acids long. CDR1 SGHNT and CDR2 YENEEA come from the germline V gene. The CDR3 coding sequence is TGTGCCAGCAGCTTAGAGGGACTTGATCAGGGAACTAATGAAAAACTGTTTTTT. Protein sequence: CASSLEGLDQGTNEKLFF.

The V and J genes are TRBV6-1 and TRBJ2-5, with 8 positions matching TRBD1. CDR3 length: 15 amino acids. With 2 bases clipped from V and 7 bases from J, the junction kept 9 bases outside the gene matches. The V gene's germline CDR1 is MNHNS and CDR2 SASEGT. Here the CDR3 DNA reads TGTGCCAGCAGTGAATTGGCAGGGGGCAAAGGGACCCAGTACTTC. Its protein product is CASSELAGGKGTQYF.

This chain connects TRBV20-1 to TRBJ1-1; D is perhaps TRBD1 (6 bases). In germline, CDR1 is DFQATT, CDR2 SNEGSKA (reference sequence). V shed 3 bases and J shed 10 bases, with 12 bases lying between them. The CDR3 is 11 amino acids. The CDR3 spells CSASARDTAFF. CDR3 sequence (DNA): TGCAGTGCTAGCGCCCGGGACACAGCTTTCTTT.

V and J are TRBV19 and TRBJ1-6; TRBD1 is a possible D gene (6 bases). V was clipped by 3 bases and J by 4 bases, with 10 bases between them. CDR1 is LNHDA, CDR2 SQIVND, per germline (reference sequence). The CDR3 extends over 15 amino acids. CDR3 coding DNA: TGTGCCAGTAGTATCCAGACAGGATATAATTCACCCCTCCACTTT. Its protein is CASSIQTGYNSPLHF.

V gene TRBV19 combines with J gene TRBJ2-2; perhaps TRBD1 as D (6 bases). V was shortened by 4 bases and J by 5 bases, with 11 bases between the two germline ends. The germline V gene encodes CDR1 LNHDA and CDR2 SQIVND (reference sequence). The CDR3 extends over 14 amino acids. The CDR3 region has the DNA TGTGCCAGTAGTAGGGAACAGGGAACCGGGGAGCTGTTTTTT. It translates to CASSREQGTGELFF.

This clone was seen a handful of times. V usage is TRBV28 and J usage is TRBJ2-2; 8 bases align to TRBD2. In germline, CDR1 is MDHEN, CDR2 SYDVKM. This CDR3 has 15 amino acids. The V gene end was trimmed by 8 bases and the J gene end by 4 bases; junction bases not matched to a gene: 9. CDR3 DNA sequence: TGTGCCAGCGGGGAAGGGACTAGACCCACCGGGGAGCTGTTTTTT. Its protein product is CASGEGTRPTGELFF. Full variable domain (outside the CDR3, taken from reference TRBV28 and TRBJ2-2): DVKVTQSSRYLVKRTGEKVFLECVQDMDHENMFWYRQDPGLGLRLIYFSYDVKMKEKGDIPEGYSVSREKKERFSLILESASTNQTSMYLCASGEGTRPTGELFFGEGSRLTVL.

This chain links TRBV5-4 with TRBJ1-2, with D possibly matching TRBD1 (6 bases). This CDR3 has 15 residues. V lost 3 bases, J lost 7 bases, and 19 bases lay in between. The germline gives CDR1 SGHNT, CDR2 YYREEE (reference sequence). The CDR3 sequence: CASSSFRQGWGGYTF. Here the CDR3 DNA reads TGTGCCAGCAGCTCCTTCCGTCAGGGGTGGGGTGGCTACACCTTC. Filled out from reference TRBV5-4 and TRBJ1-2, the complete variable domain reads ETGVTQSPTHLIKTRGQQVTLRCSSQSGHNTVSWYQQALGQGPQFIFQYYREEENGRGNFPPRFSGLQFPNYSSELNVNALELDDSALYLCASSSFRQGWGGYTFGSGTRLTVV.

This chain uses TRBV19 with TRBJ1-5; 9 bases are shared with TRBD1. V lost 6 bases, J lost 7 bases, and 13 bases stayed unmatched. Germline CDR1 and CDR2: LNHDA and SQIVND (reference sequence). CDR3 length: 16 amino acids. CDR3 DNA sequence: TGTGCCAGTAGCCCACTCGTACAGGGGGCAAGGCAGCCCCAGCATTTT. It yields the protein CASSPLVQGARQPQHF.

CDR3 in amino acids: CASSSGTAGYTF. The CDR3 coding sequence is TGTGCCAGCAGCTCCGGGACAGCCGGCTACACCTTC. The rearrangement uses TRBV7-8 and TRBJ1-2; 7 bases line up with TRBD1. The J segment lost 8 bases and the V segment lost 4 bases, leaving 4 bases of the junction unmatched. The CDR3 totals 12 residues. Per germline, CDR1 SGHVS and CDR2 FQNEAQ.

V and J are TRBV30 and TRBJ2-3; the match to TRBD1 covers 9 bases. CDR1 is GTSNPN, CDR2 SVGIG, per germline (reference sequence). The CDR3 loop spans 15 amino acids. V dropped 4 bases and J dropped 1; count of bases not matched to a gene: 6. As DNA, the CDR3 is TGTGCCTGGACCGGACAGGGGACTGGCACAGATACGCAGTATTTT. It encodes CAWTGQGTGTDTQYF.

The chain carries TRBV7-9 and TRBJ1-4; D call uncertain. Trimming took off 1 base at V and 2 bases at J, with 11 bases between the two ends. The CDR3 has 16 residues. Germline CDR1 is SEHNR and CDR2 is FQNEAQ (reference sequence). This CDR3 reads CASSLVSGSTNEKLFF. In DNA, the CDR3 is TGTGCCAGCAGCTTAGTAAGCGGGAGCACTAATGAAAAACTGTTTTTT.